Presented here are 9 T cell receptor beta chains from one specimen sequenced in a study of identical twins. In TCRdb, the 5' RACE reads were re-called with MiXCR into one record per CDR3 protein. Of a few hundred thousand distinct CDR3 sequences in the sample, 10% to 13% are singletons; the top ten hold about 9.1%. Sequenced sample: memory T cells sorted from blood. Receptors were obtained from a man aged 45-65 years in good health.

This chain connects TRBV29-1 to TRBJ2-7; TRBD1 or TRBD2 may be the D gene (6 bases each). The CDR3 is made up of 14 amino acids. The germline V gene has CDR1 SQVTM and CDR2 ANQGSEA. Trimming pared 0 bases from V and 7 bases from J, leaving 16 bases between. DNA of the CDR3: TGCAGCGTTGAAGATCGGAGGGGGGCGGGGGAGCAGTACTTC. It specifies CSVEDRRGAGEQYF.

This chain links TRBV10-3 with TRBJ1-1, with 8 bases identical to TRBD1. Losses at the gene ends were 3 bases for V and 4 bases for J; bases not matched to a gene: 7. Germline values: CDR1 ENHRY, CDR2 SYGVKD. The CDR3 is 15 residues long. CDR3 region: CAISDQGAGGTEAFF. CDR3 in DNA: TGTGCCATCAGTGACCAGGGGGCTGGGGGCACTGAAGCTTTCTTT.

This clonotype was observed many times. CDR3: CASSWGSGGETQYF. The DNA of the CDR3 is TGTGCCAGCAGCTGGGGGTCGGGGGGAGAGACCCAGTACTTC. V gene TRBV7-2 combines with J gene TRBJ2-5, with 7 bases lining up with TRBD2. CDR1 SGHTA and CDR2 FQGNSA come from the germline V gene. This CDR3 region has 14 residues. The V segment lost 4 bases and the J segment 4 bases; nucleotides outside the gene matches: 6.

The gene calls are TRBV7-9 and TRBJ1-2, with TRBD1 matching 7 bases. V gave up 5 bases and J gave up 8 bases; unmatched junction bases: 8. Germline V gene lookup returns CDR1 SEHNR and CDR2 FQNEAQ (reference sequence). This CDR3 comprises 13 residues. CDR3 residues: CASSLIQGSGYTF. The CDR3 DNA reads TGTGCCAGCAGCCTTATACAGGGGTCCGGCTACACCTTC. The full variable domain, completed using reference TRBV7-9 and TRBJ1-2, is DTGVSQNPRHKITKRGQNVTFRCDPISEHNRLYWYRQTLGQGPEFLTYFQNEAQLEKSRLLSDRFSAERPKGSFSTLEIQRTEQGDSAMYLCASSLIQGSGYTFGSGTRLTVV.

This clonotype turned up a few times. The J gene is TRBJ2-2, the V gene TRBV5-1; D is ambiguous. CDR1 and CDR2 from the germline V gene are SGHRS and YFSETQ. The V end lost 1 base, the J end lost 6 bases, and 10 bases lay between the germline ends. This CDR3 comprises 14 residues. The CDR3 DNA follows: TGCGCCAGCAGCTTGCGCTACTTGGCCGGGGAGCTGTTTTTT. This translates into CASSLRYLAGELFF.

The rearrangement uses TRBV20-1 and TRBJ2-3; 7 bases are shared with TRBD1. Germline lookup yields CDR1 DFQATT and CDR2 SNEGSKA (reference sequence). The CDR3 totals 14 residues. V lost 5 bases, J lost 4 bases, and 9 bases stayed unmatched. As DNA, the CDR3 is TGCAGTGCTCAAGACGACAGGGTTTCAGATACGCAGTATTTT. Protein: CSAQDDRVSDTQYF.

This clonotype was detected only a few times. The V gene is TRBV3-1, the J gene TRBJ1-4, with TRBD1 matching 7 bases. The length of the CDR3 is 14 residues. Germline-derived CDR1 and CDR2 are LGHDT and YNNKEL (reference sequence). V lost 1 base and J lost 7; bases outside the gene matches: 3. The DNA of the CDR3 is TGTGCCAGCAGCCAAGGCAGGGGGTCTGAAAAACTGTTTTTT. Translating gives CASSQGRGSEKLFF.

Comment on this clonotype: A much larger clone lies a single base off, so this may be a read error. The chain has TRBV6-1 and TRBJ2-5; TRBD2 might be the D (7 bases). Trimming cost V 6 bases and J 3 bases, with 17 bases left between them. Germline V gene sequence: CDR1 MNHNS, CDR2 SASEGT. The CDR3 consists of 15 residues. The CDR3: CASSLRGAGEETQYF. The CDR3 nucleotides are TGTGCCAGCAGCCTCCGGGGGGCTGGGGAAGAGACCCAGTACTTC.

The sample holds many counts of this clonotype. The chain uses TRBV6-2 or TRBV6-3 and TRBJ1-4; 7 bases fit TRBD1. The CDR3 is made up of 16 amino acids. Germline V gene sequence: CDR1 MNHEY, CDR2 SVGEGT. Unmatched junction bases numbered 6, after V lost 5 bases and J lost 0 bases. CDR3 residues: CASSPGQRTTNEKLFF. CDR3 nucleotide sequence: TGTGCCAGCAGTCCGGGACAGCGAACAACTAATGAAAAACTGTTTTTT.